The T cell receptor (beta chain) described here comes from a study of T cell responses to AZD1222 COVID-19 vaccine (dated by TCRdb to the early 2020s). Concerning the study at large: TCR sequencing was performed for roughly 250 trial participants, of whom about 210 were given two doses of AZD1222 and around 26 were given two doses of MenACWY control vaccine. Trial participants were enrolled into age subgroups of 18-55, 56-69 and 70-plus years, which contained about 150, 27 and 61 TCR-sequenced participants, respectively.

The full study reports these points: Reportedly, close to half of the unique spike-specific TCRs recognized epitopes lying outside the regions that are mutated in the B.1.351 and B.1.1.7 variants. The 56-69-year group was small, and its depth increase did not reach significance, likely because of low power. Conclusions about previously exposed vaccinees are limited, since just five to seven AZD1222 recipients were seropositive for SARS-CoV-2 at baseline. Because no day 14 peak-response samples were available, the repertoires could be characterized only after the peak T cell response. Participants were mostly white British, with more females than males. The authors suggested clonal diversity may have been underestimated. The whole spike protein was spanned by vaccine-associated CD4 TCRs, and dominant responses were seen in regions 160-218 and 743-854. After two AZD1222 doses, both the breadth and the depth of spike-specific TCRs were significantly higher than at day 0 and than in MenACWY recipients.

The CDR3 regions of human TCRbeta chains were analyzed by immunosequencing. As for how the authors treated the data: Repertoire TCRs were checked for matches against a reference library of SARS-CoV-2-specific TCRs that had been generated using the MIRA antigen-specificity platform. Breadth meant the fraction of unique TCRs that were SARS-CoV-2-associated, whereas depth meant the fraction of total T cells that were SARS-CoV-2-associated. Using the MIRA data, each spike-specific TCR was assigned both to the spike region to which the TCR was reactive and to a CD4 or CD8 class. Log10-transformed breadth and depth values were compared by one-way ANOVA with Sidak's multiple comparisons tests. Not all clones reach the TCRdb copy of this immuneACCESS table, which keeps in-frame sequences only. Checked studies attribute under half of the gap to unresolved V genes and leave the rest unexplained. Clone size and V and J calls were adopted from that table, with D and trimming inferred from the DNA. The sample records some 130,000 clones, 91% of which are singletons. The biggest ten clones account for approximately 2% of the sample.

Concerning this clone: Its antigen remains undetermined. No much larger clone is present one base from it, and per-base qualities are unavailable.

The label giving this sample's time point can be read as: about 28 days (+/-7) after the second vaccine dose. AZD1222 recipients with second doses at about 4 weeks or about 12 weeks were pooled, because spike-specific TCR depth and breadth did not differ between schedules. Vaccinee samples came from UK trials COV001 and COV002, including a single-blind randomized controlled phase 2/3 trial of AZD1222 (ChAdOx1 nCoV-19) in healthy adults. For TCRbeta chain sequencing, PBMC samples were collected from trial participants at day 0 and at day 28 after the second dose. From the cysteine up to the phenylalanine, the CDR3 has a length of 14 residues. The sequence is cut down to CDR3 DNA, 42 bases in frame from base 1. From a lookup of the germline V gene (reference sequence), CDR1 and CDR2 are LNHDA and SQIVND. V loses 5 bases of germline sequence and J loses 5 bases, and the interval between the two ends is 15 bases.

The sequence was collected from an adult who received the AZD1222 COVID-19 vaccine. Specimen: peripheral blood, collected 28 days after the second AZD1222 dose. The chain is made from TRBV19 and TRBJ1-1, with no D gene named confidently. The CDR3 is CASSPDPQVTEAFF. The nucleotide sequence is TGTGCCAGTAGTCCGGACCCTCAGGTGACTGAAGCTTTCTTT.